The subject of this entry is one T cell receptor beta chain. CDR1 is LNHDA, CDR2 SQIVND, per germline (reference sequence). The CDR3 loop spans 13 amino acids. V was cut by 5 bases and J by 4 bases, with 11 bases left in between. This record comes from a study of memory CD4+ T cells and cytomegalovirus serostatus. Data came from immunoSEQ multiplex PCR; TCRdb stores just in-frame clones and leaves some out. The sample yields 25,000 to 30,000 clones, over 70% seen once. Single viable CD3+CD4+CD8-CD45RO+ cells were sorted as the memory CD4+ T cells. The rearrangement uses TRBV19 and TRBJ1-1, with D perhaps TRBD1 (5 bases). The TCR was taken from an adult in good health and CMV-seronegative. Sequences were obtained from memory CD4+ T cells from blood. The CDR3, as DNA: TGTGCCAGTAGTGTTCCTGGGGGCACTGAAGCTTTCTTT. Its translation is CASSVPGGTEAFF.